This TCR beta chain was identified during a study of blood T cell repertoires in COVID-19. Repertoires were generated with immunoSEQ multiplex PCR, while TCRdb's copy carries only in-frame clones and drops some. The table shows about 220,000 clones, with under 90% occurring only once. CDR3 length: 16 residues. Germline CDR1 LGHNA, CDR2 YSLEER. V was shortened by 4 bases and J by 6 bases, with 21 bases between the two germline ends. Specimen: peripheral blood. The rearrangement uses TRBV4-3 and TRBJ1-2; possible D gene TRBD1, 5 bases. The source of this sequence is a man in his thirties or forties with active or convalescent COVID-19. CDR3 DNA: TGCGCCAGCAGCCCCCAAGTACTCGGGACTCTTGATGGCTACACCTTC. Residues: CASSPQVLGTLDGYTF.